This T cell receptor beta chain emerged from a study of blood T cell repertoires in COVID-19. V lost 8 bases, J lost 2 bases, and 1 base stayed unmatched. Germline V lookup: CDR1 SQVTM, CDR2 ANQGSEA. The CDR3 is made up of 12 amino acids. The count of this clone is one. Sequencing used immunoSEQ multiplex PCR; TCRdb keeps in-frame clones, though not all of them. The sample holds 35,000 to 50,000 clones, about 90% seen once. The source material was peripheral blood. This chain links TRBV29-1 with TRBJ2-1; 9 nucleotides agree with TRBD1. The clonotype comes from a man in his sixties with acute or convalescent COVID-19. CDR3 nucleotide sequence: TGCAGCACAGGGGGCCCCTACAATGAGCAGTTCTTC. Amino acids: CSTGGPYNEQFF.